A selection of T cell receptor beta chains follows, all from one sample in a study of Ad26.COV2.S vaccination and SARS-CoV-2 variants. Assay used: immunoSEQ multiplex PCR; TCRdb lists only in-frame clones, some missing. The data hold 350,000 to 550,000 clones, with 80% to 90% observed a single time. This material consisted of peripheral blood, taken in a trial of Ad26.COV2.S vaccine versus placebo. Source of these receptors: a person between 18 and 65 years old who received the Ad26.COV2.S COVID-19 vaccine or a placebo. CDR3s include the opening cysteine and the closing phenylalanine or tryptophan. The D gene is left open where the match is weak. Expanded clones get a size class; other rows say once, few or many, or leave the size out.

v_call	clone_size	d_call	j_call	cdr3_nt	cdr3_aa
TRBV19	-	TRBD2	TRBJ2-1	TGTGCCAGTAGTATTCGGTCTAGCGGGATTAATGAGCAGTTCTTC	CASSIRSSGINEQFF
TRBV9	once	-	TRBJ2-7	TGTGCCAGCAGCGTAGGAGACAGCTCCTACGAGCAGTACTTC	CASSVGDSSYEQYF
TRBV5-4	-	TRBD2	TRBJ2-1	TGTGCCAGCAGCTTGGGACTAGCGGGGAGTGTTGAGCAGTTCTTC	CASSLGLAGSVEQFF
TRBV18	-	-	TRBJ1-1	TGTGCCAGCTCACGGAGTACAGGGTTGAACACTGAAGCTTTCTTT	CASSRSTGLNTEAFF
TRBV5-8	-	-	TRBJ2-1	TGTGCCAGCAGCCCTGGGGGCGGCTACTCCTACAATGAGCAGTTCTTC	CASSPGGGYSYNEQFF
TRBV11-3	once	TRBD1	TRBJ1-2	TGTGCCAGCAGCTTTCGGGACAGTTCGGTTGACGGCTACACCTTC	CASSFRDSSVDGYTF
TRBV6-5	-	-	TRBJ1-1	TGTGCCAGCAGCCACAACGGGGTCTCTGAAGCTTTCTTT	CASSHNGVSEAFF
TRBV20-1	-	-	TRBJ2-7	TGCAGTGCTAGTTCCCGACAGATTGAGCAGTACTTC	CSASSRQIEQYF
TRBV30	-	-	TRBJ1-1	TGTGCCTGGAGGGGGCTGAACACTGAAGCTTTCTTT	CAWRGLNTEAFF
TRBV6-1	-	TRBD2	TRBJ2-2	TGTGCCAGCAGAGAAGCGGGAGGTGCCACCGGGGAGCTGTTTTTT	CASREAGGATGELFF
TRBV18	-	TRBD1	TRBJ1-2	TGTGCCAGCTCACCATCTCCGGGACAGGGCTATGGCTACACCTTC	CASSPSPGQGYGYTF
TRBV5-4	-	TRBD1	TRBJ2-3	TGTGCCAGCAGCTTGGGACAGGGTCCAGATACGCAGTATTTT	CASSLGQGPDTQYF
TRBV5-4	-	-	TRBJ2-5	TGTGCCAGCAGCCCCCCCTTAGCGGCAGAGACCCAGTACTTC	CASSPPLAAETQYF
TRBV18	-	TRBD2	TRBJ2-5	TGTGCCAGCTCACGAGGGGAGGGAGAGACCCAGTACTTC	CASSRGEGETQYF
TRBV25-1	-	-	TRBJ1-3	TGTGCCAGCAGTTTCCACGGGAACACCATATATTTT	CASSFHGNTIYF
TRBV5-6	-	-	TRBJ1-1	TGTGCCAGCAGCTTGGTTGTCAGGGATTGGAACACTGAAGCTTTCTTT	CASSLVVRDWNTEAFF
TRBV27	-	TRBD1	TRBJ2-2	TGTGCCAGCAGTTTATTCGGACAGGGGGCGAACACCGGGGAGCTGTTTTTT	CASSLFGQGANTGELFF
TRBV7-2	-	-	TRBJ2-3	TGTGCCAGCAGCTTACAGTGGCAGGCCACAGATACGCAGTATTTT	CASSLQWQATDTQYF
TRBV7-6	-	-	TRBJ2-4	TGTGCCAGCAGCTTAGGGCGGGGGCTAGCCAAAAACATTCAGTACTTC	CASSLGRGLAKNIQYF
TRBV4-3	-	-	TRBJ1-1	TGCGCCAGCAGCTTCGAGGGGGGGTATGAAGCTTTCTTT	CASSFEGGYEAFF
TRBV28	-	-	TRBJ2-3	TGTGCCAGCAGCCGAGGGGGGGGCGAGGTTGTGACGCAGTATTTT	CASSRGGGEVVTQYF
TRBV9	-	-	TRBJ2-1	TGTGCCAGCAGCGTAGAAGGCAGGGGAAGGAACAATGAGCAGTTCTTC	CASSVEGRGRNNEQFF
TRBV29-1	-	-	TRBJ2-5	TGCAGCGCCCGTGGGGTGCCGGAGACCCAGTACTTC	CSARGVPETQYF
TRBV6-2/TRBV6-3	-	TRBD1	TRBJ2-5	TGTGCCAGCAGCCCATTGACAGGGGCGACCCAGTACTTC	CASSPLTGATQYF
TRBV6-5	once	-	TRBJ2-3	TGTGCCAGCAGTTACTCGAGGAGTTACTCAGATACGCAGTATTTT	CASSYSRSYSDTQYF
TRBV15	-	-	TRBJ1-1	TGTGCCACCAGCACCAACGCCGGGATGGTTTCGGTAGCTTTCTTT	CATSTNAGMVSVAFF
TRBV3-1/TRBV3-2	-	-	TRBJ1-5	TGTGCCAGCAGCAAGCAGGGAAATCAACCCCAGCATTTT	CASSKQGNQPQHF
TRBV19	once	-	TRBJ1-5	TGTGCCAGTAGTCTTAGGGGTGAAACAGGTCAGCCCCAGCATTTT	CASSLRGETGQPQHF
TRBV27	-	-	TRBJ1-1	TGTGCCAGCAGTGGAAGCTGGGGGAACACTGAAGCTTTCTTT	CASSGSWGNTEAFF
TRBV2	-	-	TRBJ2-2	TGTGCCACCAGTCGGGGGGCGCGGGAGCTGTTTTTT	CATSRGARELFF
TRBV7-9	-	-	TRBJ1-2	TGTGCCAGCAGCTTTTATGGACAGTCAGCCTATGGCTACACCTTC	CASSFYGQSAYGYTF
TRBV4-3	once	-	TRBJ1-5	TGCGCCAGCAGCCCACGCGTCCCTTTAGGCGGGCACGAAAATCAGCCCCAGCATTTT	CASSPRVPLGGHENQPQHF
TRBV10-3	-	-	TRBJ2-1	TGTGCCATCAGTGAGTCGAGGTCCAGTAGTGTCTATGAGCAGTTCTTC	CAISESRSSSVYEQFF
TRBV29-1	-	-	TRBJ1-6	TGCAGCGTTGGGTGGTCCTATAATTCACCCCTCCACTTT	CSVGWSYNSPLHF
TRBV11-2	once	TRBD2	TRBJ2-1	TGTGCCAGCAGCCAACGACTAGCGGGAGCCGAGCAGTTCTTC	CASSQRLAGAEQFF
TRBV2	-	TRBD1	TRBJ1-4	TGTGCCAGCGGTTACAGGGGCCCCAATGAAAAACTGTTTTTT	CASGYRGPNEKLFF
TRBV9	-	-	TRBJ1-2	TGTGCCAGCAGCGAGTCCTCGGGGAGATGGGGCGGCTACACCTTC	CASSESSGRWGGYTF
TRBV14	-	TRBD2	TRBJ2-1	TGTGCCAGCAGCCGATTTAGCGGGGGGGCCCCCAACAATGAGCAGTTCTTC	CASSRFSGGAPNNEQFF
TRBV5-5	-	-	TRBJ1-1	TGTGCCAGCAGCTTGTTCCGGCACACTGAAGCTTTCTTT	CASSLFRHTEAFF
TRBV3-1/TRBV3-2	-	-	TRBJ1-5	TGTGCCAGCAGCCAAGGGAGAGACACTCAGCCCCAGCATTTT	CASSQGRDTQPQHF